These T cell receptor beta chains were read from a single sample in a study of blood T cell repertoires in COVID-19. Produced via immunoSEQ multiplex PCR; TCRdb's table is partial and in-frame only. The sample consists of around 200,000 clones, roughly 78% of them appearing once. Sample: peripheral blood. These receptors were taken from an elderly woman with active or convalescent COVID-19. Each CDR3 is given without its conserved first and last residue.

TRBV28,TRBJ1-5,ASSRTGGSNQPQH
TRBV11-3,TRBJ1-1,ASSSQGSNTEAF
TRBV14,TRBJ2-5,ASSTQGTGETQY
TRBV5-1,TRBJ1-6,ASSLGDQGAAGSPLH
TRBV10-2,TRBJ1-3,ASSIASSGNTIY
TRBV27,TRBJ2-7,ASSPLPGRNYEQY
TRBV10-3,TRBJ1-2,ATLDSGGRNYGYT
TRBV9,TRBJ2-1,ASSGGLAGGLRSGNEQF
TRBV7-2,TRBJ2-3,ASSLRTRVWADTQY
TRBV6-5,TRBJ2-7,ASSNRQGSEQY
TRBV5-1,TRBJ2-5,ASSLNSKETQY
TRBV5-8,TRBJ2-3,ASSIVSGYINTDTQY
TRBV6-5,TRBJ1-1,ASRDAGGTEAF
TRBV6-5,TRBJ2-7,ASSRQGHEQY
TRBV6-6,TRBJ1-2,ASSYSGSSFYGYT
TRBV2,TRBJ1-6,ASIQGFGNSPLH
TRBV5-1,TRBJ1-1,ASSPHPSNTEAF
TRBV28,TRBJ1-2,ASRSTGGGYGYT
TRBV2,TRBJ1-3,ASSLRTGATSGNTIY
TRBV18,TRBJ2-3,ASSWNPGDADTQY
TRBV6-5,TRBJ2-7,ASRRTNEQY
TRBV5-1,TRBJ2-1,ASRPNRGGNEQF
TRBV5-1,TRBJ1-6,ASRIPEGGSPLH
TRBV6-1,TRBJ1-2,ASSEARVGYGYT
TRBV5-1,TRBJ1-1,ASSLRGRDSEAF
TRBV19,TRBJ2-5,ASSPRARLQETQY
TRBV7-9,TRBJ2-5,ASTALRGETQY
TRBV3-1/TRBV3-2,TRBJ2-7,ASSQASTGSYEQY
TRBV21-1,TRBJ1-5,ATPTGRDIQNQPQH
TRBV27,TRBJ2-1,ASSSNGTALSIGQF
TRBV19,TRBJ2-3,ASSKRRTSGTDTQY
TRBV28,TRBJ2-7,ASSQGSYEQY
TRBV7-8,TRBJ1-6,ASSLGQGVAGSPLH
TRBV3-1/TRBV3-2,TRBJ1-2,ASSPGVGDYGYT
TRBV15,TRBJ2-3,ATSRVGATDTQY
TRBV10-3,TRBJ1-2,AISDRSGTERGYT
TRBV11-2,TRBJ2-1,ASSPTRRRPSRHEQF
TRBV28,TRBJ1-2,ASSTLSHGSSG